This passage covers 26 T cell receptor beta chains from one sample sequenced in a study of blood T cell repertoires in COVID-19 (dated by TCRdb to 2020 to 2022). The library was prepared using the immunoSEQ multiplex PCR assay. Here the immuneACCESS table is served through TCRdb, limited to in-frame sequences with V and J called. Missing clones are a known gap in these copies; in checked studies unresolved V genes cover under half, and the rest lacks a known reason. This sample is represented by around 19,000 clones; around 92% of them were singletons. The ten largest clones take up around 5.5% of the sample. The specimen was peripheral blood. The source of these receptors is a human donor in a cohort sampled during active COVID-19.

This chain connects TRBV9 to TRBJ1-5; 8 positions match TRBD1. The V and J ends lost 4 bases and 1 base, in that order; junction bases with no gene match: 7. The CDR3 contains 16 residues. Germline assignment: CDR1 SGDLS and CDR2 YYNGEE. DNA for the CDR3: TGTGCCAGCAGCACAACCACAGGGGGGAGCAATCAGCCCCAGCATTTT. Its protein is CASSTTTGGSNQPQHF.

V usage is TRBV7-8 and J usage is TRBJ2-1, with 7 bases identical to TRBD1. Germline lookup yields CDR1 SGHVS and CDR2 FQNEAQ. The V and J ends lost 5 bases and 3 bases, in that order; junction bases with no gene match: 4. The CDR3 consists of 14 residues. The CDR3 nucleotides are TGTGCCAGCAGCCACCGGGACAGCTACAATGAGCAGTTCTTC. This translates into CASSHRDSYNEQFF. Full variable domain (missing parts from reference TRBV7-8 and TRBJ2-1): GAGVSQSPRYKVAKRGQDVALRCDPISGHVSLFWYQQALGQGPEFLTYFQNEAQLDKSGLPSDRFFAERPEGSVSTLKIQRTQQEDSAVYLCASSHRDSYNEQFFGPGTRLTVL.

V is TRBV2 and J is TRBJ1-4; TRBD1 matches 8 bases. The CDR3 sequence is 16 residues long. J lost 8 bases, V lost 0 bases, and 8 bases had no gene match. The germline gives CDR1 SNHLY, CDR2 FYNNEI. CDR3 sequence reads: CASSEAYGTGLEKLFF. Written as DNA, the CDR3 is TGTGCCAGCAGTGAAGCGTACGGGACAGGCCTGGAAAAACTGTTTTTT.

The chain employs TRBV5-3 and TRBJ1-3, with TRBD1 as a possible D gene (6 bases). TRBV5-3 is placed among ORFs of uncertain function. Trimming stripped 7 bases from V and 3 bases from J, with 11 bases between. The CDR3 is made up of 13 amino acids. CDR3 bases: TGTGCCAGAGGGCAGGGGCGTGGAAACACCATATATTTT. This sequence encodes CARGQGRGNTIYF.

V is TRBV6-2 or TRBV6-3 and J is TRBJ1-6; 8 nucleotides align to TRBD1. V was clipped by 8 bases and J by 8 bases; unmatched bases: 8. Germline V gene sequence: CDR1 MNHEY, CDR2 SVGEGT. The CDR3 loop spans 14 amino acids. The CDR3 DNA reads TGTGCCAGCGGCCTTGGGGACAGGTATTCACCCCTCCACTTT. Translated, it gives CASGLGDRYSPLHF.

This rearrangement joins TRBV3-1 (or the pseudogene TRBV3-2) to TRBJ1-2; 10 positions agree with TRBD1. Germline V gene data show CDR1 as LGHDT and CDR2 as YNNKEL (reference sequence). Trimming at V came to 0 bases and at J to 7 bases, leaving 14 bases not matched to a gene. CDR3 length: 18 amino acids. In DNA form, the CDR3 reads TGTGCCAGCAGCCAAGATCTGGGGACAGGGGCTATCATATCTGGCTACACCTTC. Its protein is CASSQDLGTGAIISGYTF.

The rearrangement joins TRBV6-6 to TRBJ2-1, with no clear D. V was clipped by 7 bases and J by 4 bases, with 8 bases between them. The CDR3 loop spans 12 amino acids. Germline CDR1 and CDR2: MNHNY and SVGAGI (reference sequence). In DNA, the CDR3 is TGTGCCAGCACCCGAGATTACAATGAGCAGTTCTTC. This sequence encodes CASTRDYNEQFF.

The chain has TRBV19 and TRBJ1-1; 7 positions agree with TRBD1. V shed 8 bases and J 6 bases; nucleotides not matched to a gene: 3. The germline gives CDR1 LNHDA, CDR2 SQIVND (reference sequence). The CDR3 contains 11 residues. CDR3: CASSRGAEAFF. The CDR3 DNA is TGTGCCAGTTCCAGGGGGGCTGAAGCTTTCTTT.

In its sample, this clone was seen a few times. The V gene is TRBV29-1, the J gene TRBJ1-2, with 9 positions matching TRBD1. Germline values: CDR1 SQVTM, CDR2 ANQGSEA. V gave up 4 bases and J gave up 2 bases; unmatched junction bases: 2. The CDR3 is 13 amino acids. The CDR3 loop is CSVGQGENYGYTF. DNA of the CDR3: TGCAGCGTTGGACAGGGGGAGAACTATGGCTACACCTTC.

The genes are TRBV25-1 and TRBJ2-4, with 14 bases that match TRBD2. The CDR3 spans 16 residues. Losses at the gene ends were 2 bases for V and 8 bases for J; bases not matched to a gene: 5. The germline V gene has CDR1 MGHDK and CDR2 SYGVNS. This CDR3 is CASSEATSGRAYIQYF. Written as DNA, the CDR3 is TGTGCCAGCAGTGAAGCGACTAGCGGGAGGGCCTACATTCAGTACTTC.

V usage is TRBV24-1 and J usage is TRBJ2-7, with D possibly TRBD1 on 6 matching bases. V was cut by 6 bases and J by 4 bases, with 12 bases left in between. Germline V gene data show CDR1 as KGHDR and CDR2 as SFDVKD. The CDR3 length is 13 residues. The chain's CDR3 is CATSKGTLYEQYF. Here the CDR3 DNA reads TGTGCCACCAGTAAAGGGACACTTTACGAGCAGTACTTC.

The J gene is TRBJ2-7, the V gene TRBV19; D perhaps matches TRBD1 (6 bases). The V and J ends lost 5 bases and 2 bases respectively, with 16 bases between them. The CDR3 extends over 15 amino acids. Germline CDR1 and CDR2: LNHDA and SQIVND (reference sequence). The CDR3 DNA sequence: TGTGCCAGTAGTTCCCGGGACACCGATCCCTACGAGCAGTACTTC. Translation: CASSSRDTDPYEQYF.

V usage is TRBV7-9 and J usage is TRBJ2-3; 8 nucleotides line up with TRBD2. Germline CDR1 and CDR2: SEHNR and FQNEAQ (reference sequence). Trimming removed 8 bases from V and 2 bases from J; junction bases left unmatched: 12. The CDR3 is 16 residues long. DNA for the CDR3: TGTGCCAGCCCACCAATCGCGGGAGGCCCCACAGATACGCAGTATTTT. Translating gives CASPPIAGGPTDTQYF.

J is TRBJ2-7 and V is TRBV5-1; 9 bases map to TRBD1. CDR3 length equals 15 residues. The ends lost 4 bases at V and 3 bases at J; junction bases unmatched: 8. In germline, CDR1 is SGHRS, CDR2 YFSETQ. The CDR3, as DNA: TGCGCCAGCAGCGAGGGACAGGGTAAGAACTACGAGCAGTACTTC. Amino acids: CASSEGQGKNYEQYF.

The CDR3: CAWSVLAGWNEQFF. CDR3 coding DNA: TGTGCCTGGAGCGTACTAGCGGGATGGAATGAGCAGTTCTTC. The chain links TRBV30 to TRBJ2-1, with 10 bases fitting TRBD2. The germline gives CDR1 GTSNPN, CDR2 SVGIG (reference sequence). The CDR3 loop spans 14 amino acids. V lost 3 bases, J lost 7 bases, and 6 bases stayed unmatched.

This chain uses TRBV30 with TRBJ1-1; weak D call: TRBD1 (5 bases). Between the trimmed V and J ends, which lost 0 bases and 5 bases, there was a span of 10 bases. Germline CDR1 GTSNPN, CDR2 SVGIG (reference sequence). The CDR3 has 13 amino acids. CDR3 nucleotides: TGTGCCTGGAGTGTAACTGGGGGGACTGAAGCTTTCTTT. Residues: CAWSVTGGTEAFF. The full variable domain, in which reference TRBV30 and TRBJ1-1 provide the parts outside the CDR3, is SQTIHQWPATLVQPVGSPLSLECTVEGTSNPNLYWYRQAAGRGLQLLFYSVGIGQISSEVPQNLSASRPQDRQFILSSKKLLLSDSGFYLCAWSVTGGTEAFFGQGTRLTVV.

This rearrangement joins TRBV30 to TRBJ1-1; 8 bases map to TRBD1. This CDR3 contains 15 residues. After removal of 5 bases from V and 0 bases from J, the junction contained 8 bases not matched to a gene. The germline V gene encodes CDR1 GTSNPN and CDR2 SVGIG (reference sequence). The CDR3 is CAWAPGGIMNTEAFF. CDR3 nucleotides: TGTGCCTGGGCCCCAGGGGGCATCATGAACACTGAAGCTTTCTTT.

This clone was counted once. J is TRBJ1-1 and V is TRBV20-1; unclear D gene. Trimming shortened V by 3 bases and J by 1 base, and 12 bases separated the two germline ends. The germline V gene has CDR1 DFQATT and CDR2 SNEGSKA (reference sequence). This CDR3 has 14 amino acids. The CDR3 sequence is CSASKRSWNTEAFF. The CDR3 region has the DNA TGCAGTGCTAGTAAGCGGAGCTGGAACACTGAAGCTTTCTTT.

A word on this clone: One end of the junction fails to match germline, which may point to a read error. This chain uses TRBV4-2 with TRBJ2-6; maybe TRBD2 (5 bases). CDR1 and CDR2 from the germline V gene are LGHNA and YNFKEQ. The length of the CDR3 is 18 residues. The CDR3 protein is CASSQDLPGVSGANVLTF. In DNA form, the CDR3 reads TGTGCCAGCAGTCAAGATTTACCCGGGGTCTCTGGGGCCAACGTCCTGACTTTC.

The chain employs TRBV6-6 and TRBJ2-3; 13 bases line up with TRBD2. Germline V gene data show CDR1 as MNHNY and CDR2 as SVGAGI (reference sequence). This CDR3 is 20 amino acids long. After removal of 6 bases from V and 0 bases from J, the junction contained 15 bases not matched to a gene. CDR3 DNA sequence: TGTGCCAGCAGCCGAACTGCCGGGACTAGCGGGACCCCTAGCACAGATACGCAGTATTTT. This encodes CASSRTAGTSGTPSTDTQYF.

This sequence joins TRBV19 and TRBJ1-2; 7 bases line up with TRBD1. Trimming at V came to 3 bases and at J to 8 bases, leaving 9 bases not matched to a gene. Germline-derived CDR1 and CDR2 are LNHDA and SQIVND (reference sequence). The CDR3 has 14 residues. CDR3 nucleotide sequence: TGTGCCAGTAGTATTTCGACAGGGCCTATGGGCTACACCTTC. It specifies CASSISTGPMGYTF.

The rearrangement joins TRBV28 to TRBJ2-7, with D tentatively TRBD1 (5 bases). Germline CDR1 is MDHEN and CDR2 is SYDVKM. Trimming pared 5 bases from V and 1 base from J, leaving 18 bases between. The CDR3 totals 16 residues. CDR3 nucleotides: TGTGCCAGCAGTCCACCAGCAGGGTTTTATTCCTACGAGCAGTACTTC. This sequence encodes CASSPPAGFYSYEQYF.

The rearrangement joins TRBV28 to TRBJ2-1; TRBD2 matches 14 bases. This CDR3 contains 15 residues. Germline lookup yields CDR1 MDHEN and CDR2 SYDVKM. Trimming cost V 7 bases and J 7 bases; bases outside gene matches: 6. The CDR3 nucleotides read TGTGCCAGCACGGGACTAGCGGGAGTTAAAAATGAGCAGTTCTTC. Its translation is CASTGLAGVKNEQFF.

The CDR3 nucleotides are TGTGCCAGCAGCCCCGGGGGGACTAGCGGTACCTACGAGCAGTACTTC. Translated: CASSPGGTSGTYEQYF. This chain links TRBV3-1 (or the pseudogene TRBV3-2) with TRBJ2-7; 11 nucleotides align to TRBD2. Germline lookup yields CDR1 LGHDT and CDR2 YNNKEL (reference sequence). The V segment lost 4 bases and the J segment 2 bases; nucleotides outside the gene matches: 7. The CDR3 sequence is 16 residues long.

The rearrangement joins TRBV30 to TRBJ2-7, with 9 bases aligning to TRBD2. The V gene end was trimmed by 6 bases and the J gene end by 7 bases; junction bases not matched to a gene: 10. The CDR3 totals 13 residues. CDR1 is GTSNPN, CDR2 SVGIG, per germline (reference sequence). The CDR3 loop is CACASGKGGEQYF. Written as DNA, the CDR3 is TGTGCCTGTGCTAGCGGGAAAGGTGGGGAGCAGTACTTC.

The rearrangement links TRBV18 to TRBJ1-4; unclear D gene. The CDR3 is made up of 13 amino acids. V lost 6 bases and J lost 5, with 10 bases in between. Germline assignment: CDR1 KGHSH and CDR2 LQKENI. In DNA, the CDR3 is TGTGCCAGCTCGGAAACCGGGAATGAAAAACTGTTTTTT. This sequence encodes CASSETGNEKLFF.